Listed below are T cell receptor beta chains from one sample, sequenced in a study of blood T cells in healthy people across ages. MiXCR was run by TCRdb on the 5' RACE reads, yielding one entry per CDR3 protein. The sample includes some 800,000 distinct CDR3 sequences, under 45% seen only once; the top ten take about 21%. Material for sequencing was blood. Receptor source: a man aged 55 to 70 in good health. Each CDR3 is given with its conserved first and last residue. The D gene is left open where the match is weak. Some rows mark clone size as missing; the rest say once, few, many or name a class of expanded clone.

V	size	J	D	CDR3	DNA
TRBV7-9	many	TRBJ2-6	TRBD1	CASSFRQGSGANVLTF	TGTGCCAGCAGCTTCCGACAGGGTTCTGGGGCCAACGTCCTGACTTTC
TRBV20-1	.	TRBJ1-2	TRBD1	CSAPTGNYGYTF	TGCAGTGCCCCGACAGGGAACTATGGCTACACCTTC
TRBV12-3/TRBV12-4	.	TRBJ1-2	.	CASRRGAANYGYTF	TGTGCCAGCAGGCGGGGAGCCGCTAACTATGGCTACACCTTC
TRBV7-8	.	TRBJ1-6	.	CASASGTSNSPLHF	TGTGCCAGCGCCAGCGGGACGAGTAATTCACCCCTCCACTTT
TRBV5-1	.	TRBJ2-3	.	CAGSLFWGGTDTQYF	TGCGCCGGCAGCTTGTTCTGGGGCGGCACAGATACGCAGTATTTT
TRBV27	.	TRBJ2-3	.	CASSLAGWRTDTQYF	TGTGCCAGCAGCCTCGCGGGATGGCGCACAGATACGCAGTATTTT
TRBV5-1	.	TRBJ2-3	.	CASSLEADGSDTQYF	TGCGCCAGCAGCTTGGAGGCAGATGGATCAGATACGCAGTATTTT
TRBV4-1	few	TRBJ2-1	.	CASSQHPGGGSSYNEQFF	TGCGCCAGCAGCCAACACCCAGGAGGGGGTAGCTCCTACAATGAGCAGTTCTTC
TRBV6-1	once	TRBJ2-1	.	CASSEASEGEQFF	TGTGCCAGCAGTGAAGCGTCGGAGGGTGAGCAGTTCTTC
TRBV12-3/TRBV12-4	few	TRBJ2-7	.	CASSLVRSPYEQYF	TGTGCCAGCAGTTTGGTTCGGAGCCCCTACGAGCAGTACTTC
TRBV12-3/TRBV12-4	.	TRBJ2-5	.	CASTGVGGETQYF	TGTGCCAGCACAGGGGTGGGGGGAGAGACCCAGTACTTC
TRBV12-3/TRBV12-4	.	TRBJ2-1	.	CATGTYNEQFF	TGTGCCACCGGGACCTACAATGAGCAGTTCTTC
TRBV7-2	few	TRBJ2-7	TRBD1	CASSLVPTGSSYEQYF	TGTGCCAGCAGCTTAGTACCGACAGGGAGCTCCTACGAGCAGTACTTC
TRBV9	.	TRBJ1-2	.	CASSVVLGVGGGYTF	TGTGCCAGCAGCGTAGTTCTGGGAGTCGGTGGTGGCTACACCTTC
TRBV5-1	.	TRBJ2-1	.	CASSLAPGSGNEQFF	TGCGCCAGCAGCCTGGCCCCGGGTTCTGGCAATGAGCAGTTCTTC
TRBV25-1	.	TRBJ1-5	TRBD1	CASSGETGYSNQPQHF	TGTGCCAGCAGTGGAGAGACAGGGTATAGCAATCAGCCCCAGCATTTT
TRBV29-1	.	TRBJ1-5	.	CSAAVGDGNQPQHF	TGCAGCGCTGCAGTAGGGGATGGCAATCAGCCCCAGCATTTT
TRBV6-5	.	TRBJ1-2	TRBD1	CASSYFTGGGSYGYTF	TGTGCCAGCAGTTACTTCACAGGGGGGGGGAGCTATGGCTACACCTTC
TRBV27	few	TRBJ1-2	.	CASSFGRFYGYTF	TGTGCCAGCAGTTTCGGGCGGTTCTATGGCTACACCTTC
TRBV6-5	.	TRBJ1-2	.	CASSPVGGSSNYGYTF	TGTGCCAGCAGCCCTGTGGGGGGTTCTTCTAACTATGGCTACACCTTC
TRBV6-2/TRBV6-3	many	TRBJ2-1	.	CASRGNQGFKQFF	TGTGCCAGCAGAGGCAACCAGGGATTCAAGCAGTTCTTC
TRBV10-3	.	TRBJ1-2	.	CAISERGLDYGYTF	TGTGCCATCAGTGAGCGGGGCCTGGACTATGGCTACACCTTC
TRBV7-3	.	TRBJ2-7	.	CASSLWRSDEQYF	TGTGCCAGCAGCTTATGGAGGTCGGACGAGCAGTACTTC
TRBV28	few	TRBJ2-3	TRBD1	CASSLGLMGQGTDTQYF	TGTGCCAGCAGTTTAGGTTTGATGGGACAGGGGACAGATACGCAGTATTTT
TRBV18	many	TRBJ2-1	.	CASSPGQVNNEQFF	TGTGCCAGCTCACCAGGGCAGGTAAACAATGAGCAGTTCTTC
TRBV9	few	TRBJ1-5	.	CASSVGTVNQPQHF	TGTGCCAGCAGTGTCGGGACGGTGAATCAGCCCCAGCATTTT
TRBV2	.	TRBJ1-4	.	CASSGMAGVREKLFF	TGTGCCAGCAGTGGTATGGCAGGGGTACGGGAAAAACTGTTTTTT
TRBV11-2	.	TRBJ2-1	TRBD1	CASSSPGGEQFF	TGTGCCAGCAGCTCCCCAGGGGGTGAGCAGTTCTTC
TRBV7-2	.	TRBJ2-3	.	CASRPRGVGDTQYF	TGTGCCAGCAGACCCCGTGGGGTAGGGGATACGCAGTATTTT
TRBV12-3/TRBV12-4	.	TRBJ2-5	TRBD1	CASSLLTGKETQYF	TGTGCCAGCAGTTTACTGACAGGGAAAGAGACCCAGTACTTC
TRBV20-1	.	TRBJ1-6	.	CSARDPARGPGYSYNSPLHF	TGCAGTGCTAGAGACCCCGCCAGGGGCCCGGGATACTCCTATAATTCACCCCTCCACTTT
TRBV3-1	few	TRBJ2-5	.	CASSPRGQPQETQYF	TGTGCCAGCTCCCCCAGAGGACAGCCACAAGAGACCCAGTACTTC
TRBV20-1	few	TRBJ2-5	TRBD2	CTSGLADLQETQYF	TGCACCTCGGGACTAGCGGACCTTCAAGAGACCCAGTACTTC
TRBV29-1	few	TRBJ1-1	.	CSVSGTTEAFF	TGCAGCGTTTCGGGGACCACTGAAGCTTTCTTT
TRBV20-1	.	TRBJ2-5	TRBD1	CSASGGTGKETQYF	TGCAGTGCTAGTGGAGGGACAGGGAAAGAGACCCAGTACTTC
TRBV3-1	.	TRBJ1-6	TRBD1	CASSLAGGSNSPLHF	TGTGCCAGCAGCCTCGCAGGGGGGAGTAATTCACCCCTCCACTTT
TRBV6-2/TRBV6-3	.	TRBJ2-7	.	CTSAWGLTYEQYF	TGTACCAGCGCGTGGGGTCTCACCTACGAGCAGTACTTC
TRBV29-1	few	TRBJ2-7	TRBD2	CSVGTSAYEQYF	TGCAGCGTGGGGACTAGTGCCTACGAGCAGTACTTC
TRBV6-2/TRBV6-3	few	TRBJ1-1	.	CASSYAQAPGNTEAFF	TGTGCCAGCAGTTACGCACAGGCCCCCGGGAACACTGAAGCTTTCTTT
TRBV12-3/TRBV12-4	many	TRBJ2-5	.	CASSFSGAETQYF	TGTGCCAGCAGTTTTTCAGGAGCCGAGACCCAGTACTTC
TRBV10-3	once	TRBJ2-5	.	CAISESTRYNEQYF	TGTGCCATCAGTGAGTCGACTCGGTACAATGAGCAGTACTTC
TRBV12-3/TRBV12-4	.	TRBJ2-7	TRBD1	CASSQGTGMHEQYF	TGTGCCAGCAGCCAAGGGACAGGGATGCACGAGCAGTACTTC